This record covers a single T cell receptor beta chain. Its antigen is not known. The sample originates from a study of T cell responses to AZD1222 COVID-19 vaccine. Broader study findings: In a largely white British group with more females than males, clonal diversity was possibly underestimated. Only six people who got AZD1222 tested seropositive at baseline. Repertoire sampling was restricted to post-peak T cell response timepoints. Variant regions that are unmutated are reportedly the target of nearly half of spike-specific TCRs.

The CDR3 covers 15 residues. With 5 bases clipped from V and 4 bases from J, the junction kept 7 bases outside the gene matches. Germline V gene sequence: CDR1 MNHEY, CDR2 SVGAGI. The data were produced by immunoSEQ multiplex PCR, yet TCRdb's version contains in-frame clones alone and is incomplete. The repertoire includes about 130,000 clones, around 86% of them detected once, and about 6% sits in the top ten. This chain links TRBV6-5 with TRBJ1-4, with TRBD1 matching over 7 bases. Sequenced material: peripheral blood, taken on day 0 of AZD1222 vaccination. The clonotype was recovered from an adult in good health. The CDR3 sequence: CASSPLGQSNEKLFF. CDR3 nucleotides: TGTGCCAGCAGTCCTTTGGGACAGAGTAATGAAAAACTGTTTTTT.